This T cell receptor beta chain came from a study of shared clonotypes between healthy human individuals. About the research overall: The composition of the donors was a couple of women and a few men aged 18 to 49.

The CDR3 runs to 17 residues. After removal of 1 base from V and 2 bases from J, the junction contained 8 bases not matched to a gene. In germline, CDR1 is SGHDN, CDR2 FVKESK. The method was immunoSEQ multiplex PCR; TCRdb's version includes in-frame clones alone and lacks a portion of them. The top ten hold approximately 1.1% of the sample, which has some 1.5 million clones, roughly 96% seen once. The receptor's source is a man aged 25 to 45 in good health. The chain combines TRBV14 with TRBJ2-7; 10 nucleotides agree with TRBD2. Sequencing was performed on naive CD4+ T cells sorted from blood. Subset noted: CD45RA+ positively selected. The chain's CDR3 is CASSQVTSGLLTYEQYF. As DNA, the CDR3 is TGTGCCAGCAGCCAAGTGACTAGCGGGCTACTAACCTACGAGCAGTACTTC.